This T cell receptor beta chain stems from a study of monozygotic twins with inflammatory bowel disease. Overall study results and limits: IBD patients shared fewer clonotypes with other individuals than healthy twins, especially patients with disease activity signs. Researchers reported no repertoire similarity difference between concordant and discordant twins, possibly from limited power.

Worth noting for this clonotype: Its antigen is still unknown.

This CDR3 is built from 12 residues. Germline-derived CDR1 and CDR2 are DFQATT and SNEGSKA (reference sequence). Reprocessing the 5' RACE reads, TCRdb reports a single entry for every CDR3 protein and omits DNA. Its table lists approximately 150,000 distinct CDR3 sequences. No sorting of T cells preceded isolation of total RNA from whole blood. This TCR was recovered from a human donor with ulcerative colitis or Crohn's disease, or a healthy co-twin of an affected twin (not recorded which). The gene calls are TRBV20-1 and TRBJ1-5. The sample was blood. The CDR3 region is CSAKAGNQPQHF.